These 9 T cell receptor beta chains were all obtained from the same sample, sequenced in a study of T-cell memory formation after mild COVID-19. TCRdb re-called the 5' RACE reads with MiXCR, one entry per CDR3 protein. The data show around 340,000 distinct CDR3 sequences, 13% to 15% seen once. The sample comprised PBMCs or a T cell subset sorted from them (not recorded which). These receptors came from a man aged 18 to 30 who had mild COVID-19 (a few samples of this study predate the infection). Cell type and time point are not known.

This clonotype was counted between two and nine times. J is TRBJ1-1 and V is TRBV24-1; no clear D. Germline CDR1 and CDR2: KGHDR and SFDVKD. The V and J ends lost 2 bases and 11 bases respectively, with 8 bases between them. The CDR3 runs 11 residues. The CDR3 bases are TGTGCCACCAGTGATTCGGTAAGGGCTTTCTTT. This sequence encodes CATSDSVRAFF.

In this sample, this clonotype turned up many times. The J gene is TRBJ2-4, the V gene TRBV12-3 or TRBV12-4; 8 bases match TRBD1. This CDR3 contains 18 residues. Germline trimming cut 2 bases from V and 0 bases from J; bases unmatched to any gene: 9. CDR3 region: CASSLPTGADIAKNIQYF. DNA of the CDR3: TGTGCCAGCAGTTTACCGACAGGGGCGGATATAGCCAAAAACATTCAGTACTTC.

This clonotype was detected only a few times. The CDR3 region is CASSSGGWEQYF. In DNA form, the CDR3 reads TGTGCCAGCAGTTCGGGAGGCTGGGAGCAGTACTTC. V usage is TRBV27 and J usage is TRBJ2-7; 7 bases are shared with TRBD2. This CDR3 region has 12 residues. CDR1 MNHEY and CDR2 SMNVEV come from the germline V gene (reference sequence). Germline trimming cut 4 bases from V and 7 bases from J; bases unmatched to any gene: 4.

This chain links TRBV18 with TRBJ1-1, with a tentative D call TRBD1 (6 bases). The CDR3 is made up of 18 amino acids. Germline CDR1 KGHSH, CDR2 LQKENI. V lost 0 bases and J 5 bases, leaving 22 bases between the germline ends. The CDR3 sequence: CASSPPIRRGRRGTEAFF. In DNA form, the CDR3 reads TGTGCCAGCTCACCACCGATTCGGCGGGGGCGGAGGGGTACTGAAGCTTTCTTT.

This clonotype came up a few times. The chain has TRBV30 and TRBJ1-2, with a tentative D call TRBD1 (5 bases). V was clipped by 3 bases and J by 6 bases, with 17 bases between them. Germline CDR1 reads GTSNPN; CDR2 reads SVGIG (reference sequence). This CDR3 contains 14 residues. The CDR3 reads CAWRGSGAGNGYTF. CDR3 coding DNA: TGTGCCTGGAGGGGGAGCGGGGCAGGGAATGGCTACACCTTC.

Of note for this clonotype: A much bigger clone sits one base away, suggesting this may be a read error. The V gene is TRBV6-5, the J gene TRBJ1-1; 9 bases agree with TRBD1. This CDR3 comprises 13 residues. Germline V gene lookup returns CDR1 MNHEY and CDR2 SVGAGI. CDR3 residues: CDSRPDRGRRAFF. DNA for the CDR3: TGTGACAGCAGACCGGACAGGGGCCGGAGAGCTTTCTTT.

The CDR3 spells CASSLGSASLYEQYF. CDR3 in DNA: TGTGCCAGCAGCTTAGGATCGGCCAGTCTCTACGAGCAGTACTTC. This sequence joins TRBV7-9 and TRBJ2-7; no clear D. Trimming removed 1 base from V and 3 bases from J, with 13 bases in between. CDR1 and CDR2 (germline): SEHNR, FQNEAQ (reference sequence). This CDR3 is 15 amino acids long.

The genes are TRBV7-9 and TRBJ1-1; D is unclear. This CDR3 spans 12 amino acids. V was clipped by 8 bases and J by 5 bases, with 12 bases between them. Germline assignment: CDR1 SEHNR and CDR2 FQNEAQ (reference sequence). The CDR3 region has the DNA TGTGCCAGCCCCGGGAGGGATACTGAAGCTTTCTTT. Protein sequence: CASPGRDTEAFF. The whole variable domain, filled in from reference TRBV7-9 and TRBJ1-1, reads DTGVSQNPRHKITKRGQNVTFRCDPISEHNRLYWYRQTLGQGPEFLTYFQNEAQLEKSRLLSDRFSAERPKGSFSTLEIQRTEQGDSAMYLCASPGRDTEAFFGQGTRLTVV.

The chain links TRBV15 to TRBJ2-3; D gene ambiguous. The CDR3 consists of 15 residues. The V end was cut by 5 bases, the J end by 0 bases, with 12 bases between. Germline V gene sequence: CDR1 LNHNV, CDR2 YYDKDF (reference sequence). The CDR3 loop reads CATSVPWLSTDTQYF. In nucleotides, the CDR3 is TGTGCCACCAGCGTTCCTTGGCTTAGCACAGATACGCAGTATTTT.